A single sample gave rise to the 29 T cell receptor beta chains below, sequenced in a study of tumor-infiltrating lymphocytes in primary liver carcinoma. The roughly 17-31 mg bulk tissue piece was not sorted before simultaneous RNA and DNA extraction. With a constant-region primer, TCR beta cDNA was made from about 0.5 ug of total RNA. Investigators got TCR beta libraries out of three nested multiplex PCR rounds, done with slightly modified ARM-PCR. TRBV1-TRBV30 forward primers paired with a C-beta reverse primer were used in the first two PCR rounds, which ran about 11 cycles each. TCRdb reprocessed the multiplex PCR reads via MiXCR and lists one record per CDR3 protein. The sample gives tens of thousands of distinct CDR3 sequences, approximately 70% of which show up once; less than 45% is in the top ten. The specimen sequenced was liver tumor tissue from sampling region 1. The subset: tumor region T1, superior pole. All receptors come from a man in his forties with primary liver carcinoma and hepatitis B virus infection.

The chain employs TRBV5-1 and TRBJ2-2, with a tentative D call TRBD2 (6 bases). CDR3 size: 14 residues. Trimming took off 8 bases at V and 3 bases at J, with 14 bases between the two ends. Per germline, CDR1 SGHRS and CDR2 YFSETQ. The CDR3 here is CASKREEDTGELFF. In DNA form, the CDR3 reads TGCGCCAGTAAAAGGGAGGAGGACACCGGGGAGCTGTTTTTT.

Details on this clonotype: Sequence at one end of the junction differs from germline and may be a read error. The chain recombines TRBV12-3 or TRBV12-4 with TRBJ1-2; 11 bases match TRBD1. This CDR3 has 15 residues. For the CDR3, the DNA is TGTACTAGCAACCTCGGACAGGGGGCAAACTATGACTACACCTTC. Translated, it gives CTSNLGQGANYDYTF.

Of note for this clonotype: This clone may be a read error of a much larger clone one base away. V gene TRBV29-1 combines with J gene TRBJ2-7; D gene ambiguous. CDR1 is SQVTM, CDR2 ANQGSEA, per germline. This CDR3 comprises 12 residues. CDR3 DNA: TGCTGCGTTCGGTGGGGCTCCTACGAGCAGTACTTC. As protein: CCVRWGSYEQYF.

Comment on this clonotype: Germline and junction disagree at one end, which may indicate a read error. This chain uses TRBV10-3 with TRBJ2-7; no clear D. The CDR3 extends over 15 amino acids. CDR1 and CDR2 (germline): ENHRY, SYGVKD. CDR3 sequence reads: CTIGESSQQTYEQCF. The CDR3 DNA reads TGTACCATCGGTGAGTCGTCGCAGCAAACCTACGAGCAGTGCTTC.

The chain carries TRBV11-2 and TRBJ2-5, with a possible D match to TRBD1 (8 bases). V was clipped by 2 bases and J by 7 bases, with 20 bases between them. From germline, CDR1 is SGHAT and CDR2 FQNNGV. CDR3 length: 16 amino acids. The CDR3 DNA reads TGTGCCAGCAGCTTAACGGCAGGGGGCCCGGGGGGGACCCAGTACTTC. Translated, it gives CASSLTAGGPGGTQYF.

This clonotype has only one observation. A junction boundary mismatches the germline segment, possibly from a read error. This rearrangement joins TRBV7-8 to TRBJ2-7; TRBD1 or TRBD2 may be the D gene (5 bases each). CDR3 length equals 15 residues. From germline, CDR1 is SGHVS and CDR2 FQNEAQ. The CDR3 loop reads CASSGLGELKNEQCF. The CDR3, as DNA: TGTGCCAGCAGCGGCCTGGGGGAATTGAAGAACGAACAGTGCTTC.

Points on this clonotype: The junction and the germline gene differ at one end; a read error may be behind it. The J gene is TRBJ1-1, the V gene TRBV28; 9 bases agree with TRBD1. CDR1 is MDHEN and CDR2 is SYDVKM in the germline V gene. This CDR3 region has 15 residues. In DNA form, the CDR3 reads TGTGCCAGCGGATTAACAGGGGGCGCGAACATTGAAGCTTTCTTT. Its protein product is CASGLTGGANIEAFF.

Note on this clonotype: The junction shows a germline mismatch at one end, possibly a read error. The V gene is TRBV7-9, the J gene TRBJ2-1; D is possibly TRBD1 (6 bases). CDR1 SEHNR and CDR2 FQNEAQ come from the germline V gene (reference sequence). The CDR3 extends over 17 amino acids. The CDR3 nucleotides read TGTGCCAGCAGCTTACTATATCAGGGGCCTAAAACGAATGTGCAGTTCTTC. This encodes CASSLLYQGPKTNVQFF.

This clonotype was seen just once. V gene TRBV11-2 combines with J gene TRBJ2-1, with unresolved D. Germline V gene sequence: CDR1 SGHAT, CDR2 FQNNGV. V lost 2 bases and J 12 bases, leaving 17 bases between the germline ends. The CDR3 has 14 residues. CDR3 sequence: CASSLYRLDGGQFF. As DNA, the CDR3 is TGTGCCAGCAGCTTATACCGGCTAGATGGTGGGCAGTTCTTC.

Many counts were recorded for this clonotype. V is TRBV7-8 and J is TRBJ2-1; a possible D gene is TRBD2 (6 bases). Germline CDR1 reads SGHVS; CDR2 reads FQNEAQ. The CDR3 runs to 16 residues. V was trimmed by 1 base and J by 4 bases, leaving 14 bases between them. DNA of the CDR3: TGTGCCAGCAGCTTAGTCTCACGGGGGAAGTACAATGAGCAGTTCTTC. This encodes CASSLVSRGKYNEQFF.

This chain connects TRBV7-8 to TRBJ2-4; no reliable D call. Trimming left V 1 base short and J 11 bases short, with 21 bases between. There are 16 residues in the CDR3. Germline CDR1 is SGHVS and CDR2 is FQNEAQ. The CDR3 DNA is TGTGCCAGCAGCTTAGAGGATAGCCGGGCGGATCACGTTCAGTACTTC. Encoded protein: CASSLEDSRADHVQYF.

About this clonotype itself: At one boundary the junction diverges from the germline segment, which might be a read error. The chain is built from TRBV4-1 and TRBJ2-5, with 10 positions matching TRBD2. The CDR3 totals 13 residues. Germline V gene data show CDR1 as MGHRA and CDR2 as YSYEKL. The CDR3 loop reads CASSPSGGETQYF. Here the CDR3 DNA reads TGTGCCAGTAGCCCTAGCGGGGGAGAGACCCAGTACTTC.

This clonotype was recorded many times. The chain links TRBV11-2 to TRBJ2-1; TRBD2 matches at 7 bases. Germline V CDR1 and CDR2: SGHAT, FQNNGV. V was pared by 6 bases and J by 9 bases, with 11 bases of the junction left unmatched. The CDR3 extends over 14 amino acids. DNA of the CDR3: TGTGCCAGCAGTGTCGCGGGGGTAGACACTGAGCAGTTCTTC. Translated, it gives CASSVAGVDTEQFF.

This clonotype was counted only a few times. At one end the junction does not follow the germline gene, possibly because of a read error. The V gene is TRBV4-1, the J gene TRBJ2-7; 8 positions match TRBD2. The CDR3 is 15 residues long. Germline loops: CDR1 MGHRA, CDR2 YSYEKL. The CDR3 reads CASSQELAEGYERYF. The DNA for the CDR3 is TGCGCCAGCAGCCAAGAACTAGCGGAAGGGTACGAGCGGTACTTC.

Notes on this clonotype: This CDR3 fails to terminate in the conserved phenylalanine or tryptophan, so it likely reflects a read error. The CDR3: CASSLELVVNNNEQFS. CDR3 DNA: TGTGCCAGCAGCTTAGAGCTGGTTGTTAACAACAATGAACAGTTCTCC. The V gene is TRBV11-2, the J gene TRBJ2-1; D gene unclear. Germline CDR1 and CDR2: SGHAT and FQNNGV. The CDR3 runs to 16 residues.

The V and J genes are TRBV10-3 and TRBJ2-7; 8 bases line up with TRBD2. Germline assignment: CDR1 ENHRY and CDR2 SYGVKD. There are 19 residues in the CDR3. The CDR3 DNA is TGTGTCGTCACCAAACGACTGGGACTAACGGGAGGGTTCTCCTACGAGCAGTACTTC. Encoded protein: CVVTKRLGLTGGFSYEQYF.

About this clonotype itself: Its ends do not fully match the called genes, so a read error is possible. The genes are TRBV5-6 and TRBJ2-5; a possible D gene is TRBD1 (6 bases). Germline lookup yields CDR1 SGHDT and CDR2 YYEEEE. This CDR3 spans 15 amino acids. The CDR3 DNA reads TGTGTCAGCAGCCTCCCTCGGACAGATGAAGAGACCCAGTATTTC. Its protein is CVSSLPRTDEETQYF.

The V and J genes are TRBV20-1 and TRBJ1-2; D ambiguous. Trimming cost V 6 bases and J 6 bases, with 17 bases left between them. Germline V lookup: CDR1 DFQATT, CDR2 SNEGSKA (reference sequence). This CDR3 is 13 amino acids long. The CDR3 is CSAQTHQADGYTF. DNA for the CDR3: TGCAGTGCCCAGACACACCAAGCGGATGGCTACACCTTC.

This clonotype showed up just a few times. A much larger clone lies a single base off, so this may be a read error. This chain connects TRBV28 to TRBJ2-7; D gene ambiguous. Trimming shortened V by 8 bases and J by 7 bases, and 12 bases separated the two germline ends. The V gene's germline CDR1 is MDHEN and CDR2 SYDVKM. This CDR3 is built from 11 residues. The CDR3, as DNA: TGTGCCAGCTTTTTGAAAAGGGAGCAGTACTTC. It specifies CASFLKREQYF.

This clonotype was seen just once. The V gene is TRBV11-2, the J gene TRBJ2-5; 10 bases map to TRBD2. The V gene's germline CDR1 is SGHAT and CDR2 FQNNGV. V trimming: 2 bases; J trimming: 5 bases; junction bases outside the gene matches: 8. The CDR3 loop spans 16 amino acids. CDR3 DNA: TGTGCCAGCAGCTTAATAGCGGGGGGCTCGAGGGAGACCCAGTACTTC. It specifies CASSLIAGGSRETQYF.

CDR3 nucleotide sequence: TGTGCCAGCTGCTCACGAGGGGGCGAGCAGTACTTC. Its translation: CASCSRGGEQYF. The chain links TRBV7-9 to TRBJ2-7; tentative D call: TRBD1 (6 bases). The CDR3 runs to 12 residues. Germline loops: CDR1 SEHNR, CDR2 FQNEAQ (reference sequence). Trimming cost V 8 bases and J 6 bases, with 14 bases left between them. Full variable domain (outside the CDR3, taken from reference TRBV7-9 and TRBJ2-7): DTGVSQNPRHKITKRGQNVTFRCDPISEHNRLYWYRQTLGQGPEFLTYFQNEAQLEKSRLLSDRFSAERPKGSFSTLEIQRTEQGDSAMYLCASCSRGGEQYFGPGTRLTVT.

Concerning this clonotype itself: The junction departs from germline at one end; a sequencing error may be responsible. The genes are TRBV7-9 and TRBJ1-1; D is perhaps TRBD1 (5 bases). The V gene's germline CDR1 is SEHNR and CDR2 FQNEAQ (reference sequence). The CDR3 has 13 residues. The CDR3 loop reads CASSLQGDTETFF. CDR3 bases: TGTGCCAGCAGCTTGCAGGGAGATACTGAAACTTTCTTT.

As for this clonotype: An end of the junction does not agree with germline; a read error may underlie this. This chain links TRBV10-3 with TRBJ2-4; D is possibly TRBD1 or TRBD2 (5 bases each). Germline V gene data show CDR1 as ENHRY and CDR2 as SYGVKD. The CDR3 contains 14 residues. CDR3: CAISDWDEKSIQYF. The CDR3 region has the DNA TGTGCCATCAGTGACTGGGACGAGAAAAGCATTCAGTACTTC.

Comments on this clonotype: The junction departs from germline at one end; a sequencing error may be responsible. This rearrangement joins TRBV12-3 or TRBV12-4 to TRBJ1-5, with TRBD1 matching 8 bases. CDR3 size: 16 residues. Here the CDR3 reads CACSTSTGGCNQPQHF. In DNA, the CDR3 is TGTGCCTGCAGTACCTCAACAGGGGGATGCAATCAGCCCCAGCATTTT.

As concerns this clonotype: The junction departs from germline at one end; a sequencing error may be responsible. The chain employs TRBV29-1 and TRBJ2-3; tentatively, D is TRBD2 (6 bases). The CDR3 runs to 12 residues. CDR1 SQVTM and CDR2 ANQGSEA come from the germline V gene. CDR3 residues: CGIGQGGDRQYF. The DNA for the CDR3 is TGCGGCATTGGGCAGGGAGGCGATAGGCAGTATTTT.

Notes on this clonotype: One junction end disagrees with the germline gene, perhaps due to a read error. The V call is TRBV7-9, the J call TRBJ2-3; the D gene could be TRBD1 or TRBD2 (7 bases each). CDR3 size: 15 residues. The germline V gene encodes CDR1 SEHNR and CDR2 FQNEAQ (reference sequence). The CDR3 spells CASRWAGGGSDTRYF. In nucleotides, the CDR3 is TGTGCCAGCAGATGGGCAGGGGGGGGCTCGGATACGCGGTATTTT.

Regarding this clonotype: A read error may produce the germline difference seen at one junction end. V gene TRBV6-6 combines with J gene TRBJ2-2, with 9 bases identical to TRBD2. The germline CDR1 and CDR2 sequences are MNHNY and SVGAGI (reference sequence). The CDR3 is 18 amino acids. The CDR3 DNA reads as TGTGCCAGCAGTTACTCGATTTCTGGACTAGCGAACACCGGGGAACTGCTTTTT. This translates into CASSYSISGLANTGELLF.

The genes are TRBV7-9 and TRBJ1-2; no definite D call. Germline-derived CDR1 and CDR2 are SEHNR and FQNEAQ (reference sequence). V was trimmed by 7 bases and J by 5 bases, leaving 23 bases between them. CDR3 size: 16 residues. CDR3 in amino acids: CASIPEGRLSQYGYTF. The CDR3 coding sequence is TGTGCCAGCATCCCTGAGGGCAGGCTATCCCAGTATGGCTACACCTTC.

This chain uses TRBV5-1 with TRBJ2-5; tentatively, D is TRBD1 or TRBD2 (5 bases each). There are 15 residues in the CDR3. Germline assignment: CDR1 SGHRS and CDR2 YFSETQ. The V gene lost 4 bases and the J gene lost 5 bases, with 18 bases spanning the gap. The CDR3 bases are TGCGCCAGCAGCAGGGGACGGGGAACGAAGGAGACCCAGTACTTC. It yields the protein CASSRGRGTKETQYF.